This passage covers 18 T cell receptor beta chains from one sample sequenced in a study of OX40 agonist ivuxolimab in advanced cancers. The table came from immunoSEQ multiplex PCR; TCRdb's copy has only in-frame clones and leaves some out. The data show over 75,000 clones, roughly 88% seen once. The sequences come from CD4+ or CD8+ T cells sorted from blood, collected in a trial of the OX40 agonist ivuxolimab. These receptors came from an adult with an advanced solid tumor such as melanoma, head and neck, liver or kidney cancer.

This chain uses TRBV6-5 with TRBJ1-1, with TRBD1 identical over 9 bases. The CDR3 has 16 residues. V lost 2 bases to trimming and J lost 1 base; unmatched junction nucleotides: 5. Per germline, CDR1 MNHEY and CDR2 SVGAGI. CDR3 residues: CASSYTRTGANTEAFF. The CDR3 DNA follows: TGTGCCAGCAGTTACACCCGGACAGGGGCGAACACTGAAGCTTTCTTT.

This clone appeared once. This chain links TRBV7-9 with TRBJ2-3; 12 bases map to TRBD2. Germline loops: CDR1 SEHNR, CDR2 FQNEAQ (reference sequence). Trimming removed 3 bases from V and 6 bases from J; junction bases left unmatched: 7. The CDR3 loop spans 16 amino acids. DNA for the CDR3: TGTGCCAGCAGCTTTTCCCAGACTAGCGGGAGCGATACGCAGTATTTT. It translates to CASSFSQTSGSDTQYF.

CDR3 sequence: CASSPRYSFQETQYF. DNA of the CDR3: TGCGCCAGCAGCCCGAGGTACAGTTTCCAAGAGACCCAGTACTTC. The chain uses TRBV4-1 and TRBJ2-5; D unclear. Looked up from germline, CDR1 is MGHRA and CDR2 is YSYEKL. The germline V and J ends were trimmed by 4 bases and 1 base, with 13 bases remaining between them. The CDR3 runs 15 residues.

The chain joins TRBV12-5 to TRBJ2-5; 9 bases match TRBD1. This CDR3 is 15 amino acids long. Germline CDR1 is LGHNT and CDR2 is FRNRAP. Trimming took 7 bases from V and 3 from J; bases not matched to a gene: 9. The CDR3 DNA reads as TGTGCTAGTGTTTCCCCGACAGGGGGTGAAGAGACCCAGTACTTC. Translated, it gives CASVSPTGGEETQYF.

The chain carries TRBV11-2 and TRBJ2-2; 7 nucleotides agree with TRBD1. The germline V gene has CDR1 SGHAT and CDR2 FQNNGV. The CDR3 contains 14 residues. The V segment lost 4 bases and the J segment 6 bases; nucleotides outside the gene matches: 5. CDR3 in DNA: TGTGCCAGCAGCTATAGGACAGGCGCCGGGGAGCTGTTTTTT. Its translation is CASSYRTGAGELFF.

The CDR3 loop is CASSWGQFNTIYF. CDR3 bases: TGTGCCAGCAGTTGGGGACAGTTCAACACCATATATTTT. The chain links TRBV6-5 to TRBJ1-3; 7 positions agree with TRBD1. V lost 4 bases, J lost 7 bases, and 4 bases stayed unmatched. Germline CDR1 and CDR2: MNHEY and SVGAGI. The CDR3 runs 13 residues.

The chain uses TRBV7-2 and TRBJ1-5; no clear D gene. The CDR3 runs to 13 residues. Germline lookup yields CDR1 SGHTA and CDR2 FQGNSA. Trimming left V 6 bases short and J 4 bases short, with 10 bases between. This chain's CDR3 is CASRFDGNQPQHF. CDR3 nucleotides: TGTGCCAGCAGATTCGACGGGAATCAGCCCCAGCATTTT.

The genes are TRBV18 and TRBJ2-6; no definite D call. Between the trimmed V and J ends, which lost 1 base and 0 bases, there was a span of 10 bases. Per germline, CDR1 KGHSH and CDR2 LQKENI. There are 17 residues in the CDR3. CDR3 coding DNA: TGTGCCAGCTCACCACAGGGCCTTTACTCTGGGGCCAACGTCCTGACTTTC. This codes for CASSPQGLYSGANVLTF.

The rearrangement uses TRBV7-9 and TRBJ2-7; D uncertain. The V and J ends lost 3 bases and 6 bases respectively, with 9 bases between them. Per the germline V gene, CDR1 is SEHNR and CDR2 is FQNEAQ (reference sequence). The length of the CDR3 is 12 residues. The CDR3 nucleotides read TGTGCCAGCAGCTTTACTTTGGTCGAGCAGTACTTC. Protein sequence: CASSFTLVEQYF. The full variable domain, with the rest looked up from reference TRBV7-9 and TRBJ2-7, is DTGVSQNPRHKITKRGQNVTFRCDPISEHNRLYWYRQTLGQGPEFLTYFQNEAQLEKSRLLSDRFSAERPKGSFSTLEIQRTEQGDSAMYLCASSFTLVEQYFGPGTRLTVT.

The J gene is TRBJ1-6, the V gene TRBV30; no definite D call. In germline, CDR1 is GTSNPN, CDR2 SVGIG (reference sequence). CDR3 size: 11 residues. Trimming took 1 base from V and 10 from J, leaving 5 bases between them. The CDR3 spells CAWSGESPLHF. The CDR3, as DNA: TGTGCCTGGAGTGGAGAATCACCCCTCCACTTT. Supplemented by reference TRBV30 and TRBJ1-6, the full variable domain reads SQTIHQWPATLVQPVGSPLSLECTVEGTSNPNLYWYRQAAGRGLQLLFYSVGIGQISSEVPQNLSASRPQDRQFILSSKKLLLSDSGFYLCAWSGESPLHFGNGTRLTVT.

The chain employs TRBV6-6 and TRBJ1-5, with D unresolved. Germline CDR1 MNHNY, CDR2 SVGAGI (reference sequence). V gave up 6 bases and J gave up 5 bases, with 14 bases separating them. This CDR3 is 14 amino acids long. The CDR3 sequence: CASSRVEGHQPQHF. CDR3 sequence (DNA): TGTGCCAGCAGCCGGGTTGAAGGGCATCAGCCCCAGCATTTT.

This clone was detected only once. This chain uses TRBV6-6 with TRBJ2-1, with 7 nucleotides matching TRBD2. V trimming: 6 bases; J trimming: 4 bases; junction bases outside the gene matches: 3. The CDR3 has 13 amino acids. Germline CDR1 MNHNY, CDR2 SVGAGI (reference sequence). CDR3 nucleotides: TGTGCCAGCAGCGGACTAGATTACAATGAGCAGTTCTTC. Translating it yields CASSGLDYNEQFF.

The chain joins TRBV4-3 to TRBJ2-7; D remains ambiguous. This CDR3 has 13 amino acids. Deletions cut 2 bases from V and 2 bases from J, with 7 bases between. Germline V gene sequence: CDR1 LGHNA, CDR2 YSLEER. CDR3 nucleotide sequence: TGCGCCAGCAGCCAATCCGTTACCTACGAGCAGTACTTC. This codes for CASSQSVTYEQYF.

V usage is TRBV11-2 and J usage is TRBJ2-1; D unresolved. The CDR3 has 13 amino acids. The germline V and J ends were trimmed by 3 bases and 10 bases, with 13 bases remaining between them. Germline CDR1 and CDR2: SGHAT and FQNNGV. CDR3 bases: TGTGCCAGCAGCTTCGGCCCCGACGGCGAGCAGTTCTTC. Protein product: CASSFGPDGEQFF.

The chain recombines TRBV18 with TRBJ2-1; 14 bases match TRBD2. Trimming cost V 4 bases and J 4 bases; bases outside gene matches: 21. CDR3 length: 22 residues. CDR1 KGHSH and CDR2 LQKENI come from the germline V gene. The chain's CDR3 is CASSLGTGRYGTSGSRYNEQFF. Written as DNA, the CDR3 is TGTGCCAGCTCACTCGGGACAGGGAGATACGGGACTAGCGGGAGTAGGTACAATGAGCAGTTCTTC.

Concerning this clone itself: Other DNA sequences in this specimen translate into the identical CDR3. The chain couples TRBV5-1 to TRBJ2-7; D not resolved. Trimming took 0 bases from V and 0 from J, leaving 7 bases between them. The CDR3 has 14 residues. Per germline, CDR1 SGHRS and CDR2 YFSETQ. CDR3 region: CASSLVSSSYEQYF. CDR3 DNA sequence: TGCGCCAGCAGCTTGGTATCGAGCTCCTACGAGCAGTACTTC.

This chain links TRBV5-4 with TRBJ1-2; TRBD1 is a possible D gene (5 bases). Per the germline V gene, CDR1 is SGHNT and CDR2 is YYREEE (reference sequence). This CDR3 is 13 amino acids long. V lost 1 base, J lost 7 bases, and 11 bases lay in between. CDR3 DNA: TGTGCCAGCAGCTTGAGGCAGGGCTCTGGCTACACCTTC. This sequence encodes CASSLRQGSGYTF.

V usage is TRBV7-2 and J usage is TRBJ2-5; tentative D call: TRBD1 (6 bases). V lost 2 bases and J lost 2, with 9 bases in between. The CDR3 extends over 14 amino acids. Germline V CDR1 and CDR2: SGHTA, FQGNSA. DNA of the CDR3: TGTGCCAGCAGCTTATTCGGACAGCAAGAGACCCAGTACTTC. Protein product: CASSLFGQQETQYF.